Presented here are 23 T cell receptor beta chains from one specimen sequenced in a study of chemoradiotherapy in HPV16-positive cancers. Here immunoSEQ multiplex PCR was the method, and the copy in TCRdb shows in-frame clones only, minus some. The table has 2,200 or so clones, about nine tenths seen once; the top ten hold around 3.2%. Sequencing used tumor tissue, obtained from a patient who underwent chemoradiotherapy. The source of these receptors is a human donor with HPV-associated anogenital cancer.

The V call is TRBV11-2, the J call TRBJ1-2, with 9 bases lining up with TRBD1. The CDR3 runs 16 residues. CDR1 SGHAT and CDR2 FQNNGV come from the germline V gene. J lost 8 bases, V lost 2 bases, and 12 bases had no gene match. DNA of the CDR3: TGTGCCAGCAGCTTAATGGGGACAGGGATTAGGGGAGGCTACACCTTC. Translation gives CASSLMGTGIRGGYTF.

V usage is TRBV13 and J usage is TRBJ1-5; 8 bases match TRBD1. Germline V gene data show CDR1 as PRHDT and CDR2 as FYEKMQ (reference sequence). This CDR3 comprises 15 residues. The V gene end was trimmed by 5 bases and the J gene end by 6 bases; junction bases not matched to a gene: 9. DNA for the CDR3: TGTGCCAGCAGCCAGGGGGCAGGGGGCGGTCAGCCCCAGCATTTT. It codes for CASSQGAGGGQPQHF.

This clone was observed once. This sequence joins TRBV11-3 and TRBJ2-2; the match to TRBD2 covers 10 bases. Germline-derived CDR1 and CDR2 are SGHNT and YENEEA. V shed 4 bases and J 3 bases; nucleotides not matched to a gene: 5. The CDR3 is 16 amino acids. This CDR3 is CASSSLAGVDTGELFF. CDR3 bases: TGTGCCAGCAGCTCCCTAGCGGGGGTGGACACCGGGGAGCTGTTTTTT.

The chain employs TRBV28 and TRBJ1-2; D unclear. This CDR3 has 11 amino acids. Germline V gives CDR1 MDHEN, CDR2 SYDVKM. The V and J ends lost 4 bases and 10 bases respectively, with 10 bases between them. In DNA, the CDR3 is TGTGCCAGCAGTTCCGCCAGGCTCTACACCTTC. Its translation: CASSSARLYTF.

This rearrangement joins TRBV19 to TRBJ1-1; 9 nucleotides match TRBD1. Trimming cost V 7 bases and J 5 bases; bases outside gene matches: 5. Per germline, CDR1 LNHDA and CDR2 SQIVND (reference sequence). The CDR3 runs 13 residues. The CDR3 nucleotides read TGTGCCAGTAACACCGGGACAGGGACTGAAGCTTTCTTT. Translation gives CASNTGTGTEAFF. Looking up the rest from reference TRBV19 and TRBJ1-1 gives the full variable domain: DGGITQSPKYLFRKEGQNVTLSCEQNLNHDAMYWYRQDPGQGLRLIYYSQIVNDFQKGDIAEGYSVSREKKESFPLTVTSAQKNPTAFYLCASNTGTGTEAFFGQGTRLTVV.

The chain combines TRBV2 with TRBJ2-4; D is ambiguous. Trimming took off 6 bases at V and 0 bases at J, with 12 bases between the two ends. The CDR3 contains 15 residues. Looked up from germline, CDR1 is SNHLY and CDR2 is FYNNEI. CDR3: CASRMDPVAKNIQYF. For the CDR3, the DNA is TGTGCCAGCAGAATGGACCCGGTAGCCAAAAACATTCAGTACTTC.

This clone was seen a few times. The chain is built from TRBV10-3 and TRBJ1-6; D is unclear. The V gene lost 0 bases and the J gene lost 7 bases, with 10 bases spanning the gap. Germline V gene data show CDR1 as ENHRY and CDR2 as SYGVKD. The CDR3 is 15 amino acids. The CDR3: CAISESTNSNSPLHF. CDR3 in DNA: TGTGCCATCAGTGAGTCGACTAACAGCAATTCACCCCTCCACTTT.

Written as DNA, the CDR3 is TGTGCCAGCAGTACTAGCGGGCGGCGCTCCTACAATGAGCAGTTCTTC. Its translation: CASSTSGRRSYNEQFF. This sequence joins TRBV6-6 and TRBJ2-1; 9 bases fit TRBD2. CDR1 is MNHNY and CDR2 is SVGAGI in the germline V gene (reference sequence). The CDR3 contains 16 residues. The junction had 5 bases not matched to a gene; V was cut back by 5 bases and J by 0 bases.

The chain recombines TRBV7-2 with TRBJ2-7, with TRBD1 matching 8 bases. V lost 2 bases, J lost 3 bases, and 3 bases stayed unmatched. The CDR3 has 14 amino acids. Germline V gives CDR1 SGHTA, CDR2 FQGNSA. The CDR3 spells CASSLQGASYEQYF. CDR3 DNA: TGTGCCAGCAGCTTACAGGGGGCGAGCTACGAGCAGTACTTC.

V gene TRBV7-8 combines with J gene TRBJ2-7, with unresolved D. The germline V gene encodes CDR1 SGHVS and CDR2 FQNEAQ. Trimming took off 4 bases at V and 5 bases at J, with 6 bases between the two ends. The CDR3 is made up of 11 amino acids. The CDR3, as DNA: TGTGCCAGCAGCTCCACCAACGAGCAGTACTTC. Translated: CASSSTNEQYF.

This chain connects TRBV19 to TRBJ1-1, with 9 bases matching TRBD1. The CDR3 length is 13 residues. Germline loops: CDR1 LNHDA, CDR2 SQIVND (reference sequence). J gave up 1 base and V 10 bases, and 4 bases lay outside the gene matches. The CDR3 is CATETGGNTEAFF. For the CDR3, the DNA is TGTGCCACGGAGACAGGGGGGAACACTGAAGCTTTCTTT.

This chain uses TRBV6-5 with TRBJ2-7; no reliable D call. The CDR3 length is 13 residues. CDR1 is MNHEY, CDR2 SVGAGI, per germline. The V gene lost 8 bases and the J gene lost 0 bases, with 11 bases spanning the gap. CDR3 sequence reads: CASGLTGSYEQYF. The CDR3 DNA reads TGTGCCAGCGGATTGACTGGCTCCTACGAGCAGTACTTC.

The V gene is TRBV9, the J gene TRBJ2-5; D perhaps matches TRBD2 (6 bases). CDR3 length: 13 amino acids. CDR1 SGDLS and CDR2 YYNGEE come from the germline V gene. Trimming left V 6 bases short and J 5 bases short, with 14 bases between. CDR3 DNA sequence: TGTGCCAGCAATCGGGGGACGCGCGAGACCCAGTACTTC. It is translated as CASNRGTRETQYF.

This clone was recorded once. The J gene is TRBJ2-3, the V gene TRBV5-4, with 8 bases that match TRBD2. V dropped 4 bases and J dropped 2; count of bases not matched to a gene: 12. The CDR3 extends over 17 amino acids. Looked up from germline, CDR1 is SGHNT and CDR2 is YYREEE (reference sequence). The CDR3 DNA is TGTGCCAGCAGCATAGACTTTGGGACTAGAGCCACAGATACGCAGTATTTT. Translated, it gives CASSIDFGTRATDTQYF.

The count of this clone is one. This sequence joins TRBV7-9 and TRBJ1-1, with no clear D. This CDR3 has 15 residues. The germline gives CDR1 SEHNR, CDR2 FQNEAQ (reference sequence). Deletions cut 4 bases from V and 0 bases from J, with 12 bases between. CDR3 region: CASSSHAEMNTEAFF. CDR3 in DNA: TGTGCCAGCAGCTCCCACGCGGAGATGAACACTGAAGCTTTCTTT.

CDR3 sequence: CASSLLAGDSYEQYF. The CDR3 DNA reads as TGTGCCAGCAGCCTCCTAGCGGGGGATTCCTACGAGCAGTACTTC. V and J are TRBV7-2 and TRBJ2-5; 10 nucleotides align to TRBD2. The J call may be mistaken, given a closer DNA end match to TRBJ2-7. The V gene's germline CDR1 is SGHTA and CDR2 FQGNSA. This CDR3 has 15 amino acids.

The genes are TRBV9 and TRBJ2-3; the D gene is possibly TRBD1 (6 bases). This CDR3 contains 15 residues. Germline CDR1 and CDR2: SGDLS and YYNGEE. V lost 4 bases and J 3 bases, leaving 15 bases between the germline ends. The CDR3 DNA sequence: TGTGCCAGCAGCCCTCTGGGGGACAAAACAGATACGCAGTATTTT. The encoded protein is CASSPLGDKTDTQYF.

The chain recombines TRBV6-1 with TRBJ1-2; D ambiguous. The CDR3 consists of 13 residues. Germline V lookup: CDR1 MNHNS, CDR2 SASEGT. Trimming stripped 9 bases from V and 0 bases from J, with 11 bases between. The CDR3 protein is CASPNGANYGYTF. CDR3 in DNA: TGTGCCAGTCCCAACGGAGCTAACTATGGCTACACCTTC.

The gene calls are TRBV30 and TRBJ1-2, with 9 bases lining up with TRBD1. CDR3 length equals 11 residues. Trimming removed 8 bases from V and 7 bases from J; junction bases left unmatched: 5. CDR1 is GTSNPN and CDR2 is SVGIG in the germline V gene (reference sequence). DNA of the CDR3: TGTGCCAGACAGGGGGACTTTGGCTACACCTTC. Its protein product is CARQGDFGYTF.

The rearrangement links TRBV2 to TRBJ1-5, with D possibly TRBD1 on 5 matching bases. In germline, CDR1 is SNHLY, CDR2 FYNNEI. This CDR3 spans 14 amino acids. V lost 6 bases to trimming and J lost 1 base, with 10 bases between them. The CDR3 loop reads CASSTDSSNQPQHF. CDR3 sequence (DNA): TGTGCCAGCAGCACCGACAGCAGCAATCAGCCCCAGCATTTT.

The chain is built from TRBV13 and TRBJ2-1, with TRBD2 matching 8 bases. Germline-derived CDR1 and CDR2 are PRHDT and FYEKMQ (reference sequence). After removal of 4 bases from V and 6 bases from J, the junction contained 8 bases not matched to a gene. The CDR3 is 15 amino acids. The CDR3: CASSWRGDPSNEQFF. The DNA for the CDR3 is TGTGCCAGCAGCTGGCGGGGGGACCCCTCCAATGAGCAGTTCTTC.

The count of this clone is one. The genes are TRBV6-5 and TRBJ1-1; a possible D gene is TRBD1 (6 bases). V lost 7 bases and J lost 7, with 16 bases in between. The V gene's germline CDR1 is MNHEY and CDR2 SVGAGI. This CDR3 region has 13 residues. The CDR3 region is CASIQLGQIEAFF. The CDR3, as DNA: TGTGCCAGCATCCAACTAGGACAGATTGAAGCTTTCTTT.

The rearrangement links TRBV4-1 to TRBJ2-1; TRBD1 matches 11 bases. The CDR3 covers 13 residues. CDR1 and CDR2 (germline): MGHRA, YSYEKL. V lost 8 bases and J lost 8; bases outside the gene matches: 5. The CDR3: CASAGQGADEQFF. The CDR3 nucleotides read TGCGCCAGCGCTGGACAGGGGGCGGATGAGCAGTTCTTC.